The TCR beta chain under discussion was sequenced for a study of PD-L1 blockade in urothelial cancer. The study, taken as a whole, reports: Analysis included one FFPE tumor sample per patient, not collected immediately prior to treatment.

TCRdb keeps only in-frame clones here, not all; method: immunoSEQ multiplex PCR. The repertoire holds fewer than 45,000 clones, with roughly a third as singletons. Concerning this clone: Its specificity is not known.

Per the germline V gene, CDR1 is MNHGY and CDR2 is SAAAGT. The CDR3 covers 15 residues. With V trimmed by 6 bases and J by 4 bases, 7 bases remained unmatched. This sequence was found in a man between 60 and 70 years old with urothelial cancer. The material was tumor tissue, obtained before atezolizumab (anti-PD-L1) treatment. V usage is TRBV6-8 and J usage is TRBJ1-5, with 9 bases fitting TRBD1. The CDR3 region has the DNA TGTGCCAGCAGAGGGGACAGGGACTGGAATCAGCCCCAGCATTTT. It yields the protein CASRGDRDWNQPQHF.